The clone carrying this T cell receptor beta chain was counted only a few times. Its antigen is as yet unknown. The record originates from a study of T cells in Graves' hyperthyroidism and ophthalmopathy. Study overall: Before treatment of any kind, peripheral blood was taken at initial diagnosis.

The CDR3 regions of TCR beta were amplified from RNA transcripts. First-round RT-PCR with HTBI primers amplified the TCR CDR3 region. Each CDR3 protein gets one entry after TCRdb re-called the multiplex PCR reads with MiXCR. Of under 350,000 distinct CDR3 sequences listed, 21% are singletons. There are 13 residues in the CDR3. Trimming cost V 6 bases and J 4 bases, with 10 bases left between them. In germline, CDR1 is MNHEY, CDR2 SVGEGT. Study-wide findings and caveats: Most thyroid clonotypes expanded above 0.001 were also detected in blood.

Over 18 months, lack of ophthalmopathy progression marked Graves' hyperthyroidism as stable. The V gene is TRBV6-2 or TRBV6-3, the J gene TRBJ2-1; possibly TRBD2 for D (5 bases). Sequencing used blood. This clonotype was obtained from a woman in her forties or fifties with Graves' hyperthyroidism. The CDR3 spells CASRATGYNEQFF. The CDR3 nucleotides are TGTGCCAGCAGGGCTACGGGATACAATGAGCAGTTCTTC.